The rows below give T cell receptor beta chains drawn from one sample of a study of T cell clones after liver transplantation. The repertoire was sequenced with immunoSEQ multiplex PCR; TCRdb's copy has only in-frame clones and lacks some. The sample lists 51,000 or so clones, about nine tenths occurring once. The sample here was CD8+ T cells from blood, taken 12 months after liver transplant. The receptors shown here come from a human patient who received a liver transplant. Among the T cells, some may be from the graft donor. Both conserved end residues are part of each CDR3. Fields, in order: J gene, V gene, D gene, clone size, CDR3 DNA, CDR3 protein. The D gene is left open where the match is weak. The size field is filled for only some rows; it gives once, few, many or a size class.

>TRBJ2-7|TRBV5-1|TRBD2|-
TGCGCCAGCAGCAAGACTAGCGGGAGCGACGAGCAGTACTTC
CASSKTSGSDEQYF
>TRBJ2-7|TRBV13|TRBD2|few
TGTGCCAGCAGGAGAGCGGGATACCACGAGCAGTACTTC
CASRRAGYHEQYF
>TRBJ2-3|TRBV7-9|-|-
TGTGCCAGCAGCTTAGAAGTCGGGTGGGGGGATACGCAGTATTTT
CASSLEVGWGDTQYF
>TRBJ1-5|TRBV27|-|-
TGTGCCAGCAGTTTAACAGGGATGGGCCAGCCCCAGCATTTT
CASSLTGMGQPQHF
>TRBJ1-2|TRBV6-5|TRBD1|-
TGTGCCAGCAGTTACTCAGGGACAGACGGCTACACCTTC
CASSYSGTDGYTF
>TRBJ1-2|TRBV9|TRBD1|once
TGTGCCAGCAGCGTTCAGAGGGACAGTACTAACTATGGCTACACCTTC
CASSVQRDSTNYGYTF
>TRBJ2-3|TRBV29-1|TRBD2|-
TGCAGCGTTCCGGACCCCGGGAGGACAGATACGCAGTATTTT
CSVPDPGRTDTQYF
>TRBJ1-1|TRBV7-6|-|-
TGTGCCAGCAGCGTTCAAGACAGTTACACTGAAGCTTTCTTT
CASSVQDSYTEAFF
>TRBJ2-7|TRBV28|-|-
TGTGCCAGCAGTTTATACAGGGAGGGTCTCGAGCAGTACTTC
CASSLYREGLEQYF
>TRBJ2-5|TRBV7-9|TRBD2|few
TGTGCCAGCAGCTTAGCGGCCAGCGGGAGGGCGGGGGAGACCCAGTACTTC
CASSLAASGRAGETQYF
>TRBJ2-7|TRBV4-3|-|few
TGCGCCAGCAGCCAAGATGGGAACAGTCCTCTGACCGAGCAGTACTTC
CASSQDGNSPLTEQYF
>TRBJ2-5|TRBV25-1|-|-
TGTGCCAGCAGTGAATGGGGTGGCGGGATAGCGATTGGGACCCAGTACTTC
CASSEWGGGIAIGTQYF
>TRBJ1-2|TRBV30|-|-
TGTGCCTTTCAGAGCTATGGCTACACCTTC
CAFQSYGYTF
>TRBJ2-1|TRBV28|-|-
TGTGCCAGCAGTTTCGACTACGGTGAGCAGTTCTTC
CASSFDYGEQFF
>TRBJ2-7|TRBV19|TRBD1|-
TGTGCCAGTATTCAGGACAGGGGGAACTACGAGCAGTACTTC
CASIQDRGNYEQYF
>TRBJ1-1|TRBV27|-|once
TGTGCCAGCAGTTACGGGGGTGGCGCTGAAGCTTTCTTT
CASSYGGGAEAFF
>TRBJ1-3|TRBV10-3|-|-
TGTGCCATCAGAAACCGGGACAACGGAAACACCATATATTTT
CAIRNRDNGNTIYF
>TRBJ2-1|TRBV10-3|TRBD2|-
TGTGCCATCAGTGAGGAGACTAGCGTAAACAATGAGCAGTTCTTC
CAISEETSVNNEQFF
>TRBJ1-4|TRBV7-2|-|-
TGTGCCAGCAGCCGCCTCCCTATCGCGGGAAGGGGGGTTCGGGAAAAACTGTTTTTT
CASSRLPIAGRGVREKLFF
>TRBJ1-5|TRBV27|-|-
TGTGCCAGCAGTTTGAGAACAGCCGATCAGCCCCAGCATTTT
CASSLRTADQPQHF
>TRBJ1-2|TRBV14|-|few
TGTGCCAGCAGCCCCGCCACCTTC
CASSPATF
>TRBJ2-1|TRBV9|TRBD1|-
TGTGCCAGCAGCGCAGGGGGCGCCGGTGAGCAGTTCTTC
CASSAGGAGEQFF
>TRBJ2-3|TRBV7-9|-|once
TGTGCCAGCAGCTCCCTGAGGGGGAGAAGCACAGATACGCAGTATTTT
CASSSLRGRSTDTQYF
>TRBJ2-7|TRBV27|-|few
TGTGCCAGCAGTACCGTGGGGCGGGAGCAGTACTTC
CASSTVGREQYF
>TRBJ1-2|TRBV10-3|TRBD1|-
TGTGCCATCAGTGAGGGAACAGGGGCGGGCGGCTACACCTTC
CAISEGTGAGGYTF
>TRBJ1-1|TRBV27|TRBD1|once
TGTGCCAGCAGTTTGGACAGGGGGGTCACTGAAGCTTTCTTT
CASSLDRGVTEAFF
>TRBJ1-5|TRBV11-2|-|many
TGTGCCAGCAGCCCTACCAAAGCTGGGAATCAGCCCCAGCATTTT
CASSPTKAGNQPQHF
>TRBJ1-2|TRBV6-1|-|-
TGTGCCAGCAGCCCGCCACAGTCCTATGGCTACACCTTC
CASSPPQSYGYTF
>TRBJ2-3|TRBV10-1|-|once
TGCGCCAGCAGCTTGGTATTCACAGATACGCAGTATTTT
CASSLVFTDTQYF
>TRBJ1-3|TRBV2|TRBD1|-
TGTGCCACCAGGGGGGTCCCAGGAAACACCATATATTTT
CATRGVPGNTIYF
>TRBJ1-4|TRBV5-3|-|-
TGTGCCAGAAGCCCCCAGGGGACTACTGAAAAACTGTTTTTT
CARSPQGTTEKLFF
>TRBJ2-3|TRBV5-6|TRBD1|once
TGTGCCAGCAGCAGTTCCGGGACAGGCTTAAGCACAGATACGCAGTATTTT
CASSSSGTGLSTDTQYF
>TRBJ1-1|TRBV7-9|TRBD1|-
TGTGCCAGCAGCTCGGGACAGGGGGCCCCTGAAGCTTTCTTT
CASSSGQGAPEAFF
>TRBJ2-2|TRBV29-1|TRBD2|-
TGCAGCGTCCTGGGGAGGGCCTCGAACACCGGGGAGCTGTTTTTT
CSVLGRASNTGELFF
>TRBJ2-1|TRBV9|TRBD2|-
TGTGCCAGCAGCATTAGCGGGTGGGGTAATGAGCAGTTCTTC
CASSISGWGNEQFF
>TRBJ1-3|TRBV7-9|-|-
TGTGCCAGCAACCCTGTGGGGGACTCTGGAAACACCATATATTTT
CASNPVGDSGNTIYF
>TRBJ1-2|TRBV2|-|-
TGTGCCAGCAGGGGCCAGAACTATGGCTACACCTTC
CASRGQNYGYTF
>TRBJ2-7|TRBV6-5|-|-
TGTGCCAGCAACTATTACAGGGACTCCTACGAGCAGTACTTC
CASNYYRDSYEQYF
>TRBJ2-7|TRBV4-1|-|-
TGCGCCAGCAGCCAAGGGCCAGGGTTAACCTACGAGCAGTACTTC
CASSQGPGLTYEQYF
>TRBJ1-5|TRBV19|-|-
TGTGCCAGTAGTTGGCAGGGAGGCCCACGCAATCAGCCCCAGCATTTT
CASSWQGGPRNQPQHF
>TRBJ2-5|TRBV19|TRBD1|-
TGTGCCAGTAGGGGACAGAACCAAGAGACCCAGTACTTC
CASRGQNQETQYF
>TRBJ2-7|TRBV7-9|-|-
TGTGCCAGCAGCTCTGGCCGGGGAGACTACGAGCAGTACTTC
CASSSGRGDYEQYF
>TRBJ1-2|TRBV15|TRBD1|-
TGTGCCACCAGCTGGAGTCCGACAGGGGGATATGGCTACACCTTC
CATSWSPTGGYGYTF
>TRBJ1-5|TRBV19|TRBD1|-
TGTGCCAGTAGTATTCTTTCGGGCAGGGGGCAGTCGGGCAATCAGCCCCAGCATTTT
CASSILSGRGQSGNQPQHF
>TRBJ2-7|TRBV11-2|-|-
TGTGCCAGCACCCCGGGACTTTCCTACGAGCAGTACTTC
CASTPGLSYEQYF
>TRBJ2-7|TRBV9|TRBD2|few
TGTGCCAGCAGCACGCAGGGACTAGTGGGCGAGCAGTACTTC
CASSTQGLVGEQYF
>TRBJ2-1|TRBV5-1|TRBD1|-
TGCGCCAGCAGCTTGTGGGCCGGGACAGGGTCCTACAATGAGCAGTTCTTC
CASSLWAGTGSYNEQFF
>TRBJ2-5|TRBV28|-|-
TGTGCCAGCAGTCCCCAGGGGACCCAGTACTTC
CASSPQGTQYF
>TRBJ2-7|TRBV4-3|TRBD2|once
TGCGCCAGCAGCCAAGTACTAGCGGGTTCCTACGAGCAGTACTTC
CASSQVLAGSYEQYF
>TRBJ1-1|TRBV11-2|TRBD1|-
TGTGCCAGCAGCTCAAAACAGGGGGACCGGGGTGAAGCTTTCTTT
CASSSKQGDRGEAFF
>TRBJ1-2|TRBV27|-|-
TGTGCCAGCAGTTTTGAGGGTTACTATGGCTACACCTTC
CASSFEGYYGYTF
>TRBJ1-2|TRBV28|-|-
TGTGCCAGCAAGGCGGTCTATGGCTACACCTTC
CASKAVYGYTF
>TRBJ2-1|TRBV5-4|-|-
TGTGCCAGCAGCTTGGCGGACGACCAGACCTACAATGAGCAGTTCTTC
CASSLADDQTYNEQFF
>TRBJ2-7|TRBV28|-|-
TGTGCCAGCAGTTTAACTGGGGGGAACTACGAGCAGTACTTC
CASSLTGGNYEQYF
>TRBJ1-1|TRBV4-1|-|-
TGCGCCAGCAGCCCCCCCAACACTGAAGCTTTCTTT
CASSPPNTEAFF
>TRBJ2-2|TRBV27|-|-
TGTGCCAGCAGTGATGTTCGTGGCACCGGGGAGCTGTTTTTT
CASSDVRGTGELFF
>TRBJ1-2|TRBV6-4|-|-
TGTGCCAGCAGTGAAGCCCCCTACCGGGGAGGCTACACCTTC
CASSEAPYRGGYTF
>TRBJ2-5|TRBV5-4|-|-
TGTGCCAGCAGCGCCGCCCCTACCGAGACCCAGTACTTC
CASSAAPTETQYF